Included here is one T cell receptor (beta chain) sequence, with context. Its antigen is unknown. An Oncomine TCR Beta short-read assay was used to sequence the DNA from cultured CD4+ T cells. Genomic DNA extraction was carried out from cultured CD4+ T cells. A single record per CDR3 protein comes from TCRdb applying MiXCR to the PCR reads. The profile covers approximately 6,000 distinct CDR3 sequences, with around two fifths appearing a single time and around 40% taken by the ten largest. This specimen comes from a study of vaccination and CD4 T cells after COVID-19. Study background: Convalescent patients gave post-COVID blood a median approximately 94 days post-diagnosis, range 35 to 161.

Treatment in this sample: roughly ten-day PBMC culture with coronavirus spike peptide pools or control peptides (ViraFEST assay). The unexposed donor's CD4+ T cells were collected before the COVID-19 pandemic (2011-2018). About 1.9 million PBMCs went into each well for culture with about 10 IU/ml IL-2 and around 10 ug/ml peptide pools. The researchers probed unexposed-donor CD4+ T cells with SARS-CoV-2 S/N and four cold-coronavirus spikes, cells permitting. CDR1 DFQATT and CDR2 SNEGSKA come from the germline V gene (reference sequence). Trimming removed 8 bases from V and 7 bases from J; junction bases left unmatched: 14. The CDR3 consists of 17 residues.

Sequenced input: CD4+ T cells from blood, cultured in vitro. This sequence was found in a human donor in good health. The chain uses TRBV20-1 and TRBJ2-1; 16 bases are shared with TRBD2. CDR3 region: CSFKSGTSGGAANEQFF. As DNA, the CDR3 is TGCAGTTTCAAATCCGGGACTAGCGGGGGGGCCGCGAATGAGCAGTTCTTC.